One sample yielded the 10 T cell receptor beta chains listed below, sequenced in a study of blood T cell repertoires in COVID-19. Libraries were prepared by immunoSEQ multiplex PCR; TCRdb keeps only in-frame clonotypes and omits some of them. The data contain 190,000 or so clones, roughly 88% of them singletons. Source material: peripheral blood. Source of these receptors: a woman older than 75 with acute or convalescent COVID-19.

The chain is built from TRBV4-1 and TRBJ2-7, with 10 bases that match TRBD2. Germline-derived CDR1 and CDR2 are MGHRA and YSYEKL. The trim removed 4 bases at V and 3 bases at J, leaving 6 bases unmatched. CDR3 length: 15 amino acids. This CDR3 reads CASSRLASGSYEQYF. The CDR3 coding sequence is TGCGCCAGCAGCCGACTGGCTAGCGGGAGCTACGAGCAGTACTTC.

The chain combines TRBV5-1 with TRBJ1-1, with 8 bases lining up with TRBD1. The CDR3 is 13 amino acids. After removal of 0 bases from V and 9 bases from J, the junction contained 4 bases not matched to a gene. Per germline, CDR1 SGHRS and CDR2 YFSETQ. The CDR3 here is CASSLGDRGKAFF. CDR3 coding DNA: TGCGCCAGCAGCTTGGGAGACAGGGGCAAAGCTTTCTTT.

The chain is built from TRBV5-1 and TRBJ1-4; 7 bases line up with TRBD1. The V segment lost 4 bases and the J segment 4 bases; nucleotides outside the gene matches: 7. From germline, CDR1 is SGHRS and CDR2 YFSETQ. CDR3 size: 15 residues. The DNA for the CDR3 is TGCGCCAGCAGCCCCCGACAGGGAGGTAATGAAAAACTGTTTTTT. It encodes CASSPRQGGNEKLFF.

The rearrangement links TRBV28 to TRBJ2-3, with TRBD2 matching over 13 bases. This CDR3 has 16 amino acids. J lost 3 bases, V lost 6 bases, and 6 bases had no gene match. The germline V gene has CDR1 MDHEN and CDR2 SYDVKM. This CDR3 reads CASRPTTSGGTDTQYF. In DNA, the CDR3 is TGTGCCAGCAGACCTACGACTAGCGGGGGGACAGATACGCAGTATTTT.

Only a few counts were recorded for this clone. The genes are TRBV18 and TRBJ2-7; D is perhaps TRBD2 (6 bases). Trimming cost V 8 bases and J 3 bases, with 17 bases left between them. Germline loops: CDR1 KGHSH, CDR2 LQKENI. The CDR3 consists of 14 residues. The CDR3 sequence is CASQARGTDYEQYF. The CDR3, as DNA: TGTGCCAGCCAGGCGAGAGGGACTGACTACGAGCAGTACTTC.

DNA for the CDR3: TGCGCCAGCAGCCCCGGACAGCCAGCTAACTATGGCTACACCTTC. It encodes CASSPGQPANYGYTF. This rearrangement joins TRBV4-1 to TRBJ1-2; tentatively, D is TRBD1 (6 bases). The germline V gene has CDR1 MGHRA and CDR2 YSYEKL. V was pared by 4 bases and J by 0 bases, with 12 bases between. This CDR3 spans 15 amino acids.

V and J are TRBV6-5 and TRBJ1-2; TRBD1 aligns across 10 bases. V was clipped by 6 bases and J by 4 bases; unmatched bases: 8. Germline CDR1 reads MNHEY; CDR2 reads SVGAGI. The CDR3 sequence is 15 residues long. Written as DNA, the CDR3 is TGTGCCAGCAGCTTGACAGGGGGCGCTTCCTATGGCTACACCTTC. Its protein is CASSLTGGASYGYTF.

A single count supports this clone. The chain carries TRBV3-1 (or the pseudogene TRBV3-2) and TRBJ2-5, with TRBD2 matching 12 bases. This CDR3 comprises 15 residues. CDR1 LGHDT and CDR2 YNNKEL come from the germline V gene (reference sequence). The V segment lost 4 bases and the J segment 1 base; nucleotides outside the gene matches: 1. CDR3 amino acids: CASSRTSGAQETQYF. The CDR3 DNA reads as TGTGCCAGCAGCCGGACTAGCGGGGCCCAAGAGACCCAGTACTTC.

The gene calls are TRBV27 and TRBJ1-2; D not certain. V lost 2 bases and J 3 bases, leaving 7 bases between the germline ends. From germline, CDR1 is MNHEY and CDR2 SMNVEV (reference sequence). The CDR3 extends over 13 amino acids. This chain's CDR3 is CASSLMADYGYTF. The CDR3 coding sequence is TGTGCCAGCAGTTTAATGGCAGACTATGGCTACACCTTC.

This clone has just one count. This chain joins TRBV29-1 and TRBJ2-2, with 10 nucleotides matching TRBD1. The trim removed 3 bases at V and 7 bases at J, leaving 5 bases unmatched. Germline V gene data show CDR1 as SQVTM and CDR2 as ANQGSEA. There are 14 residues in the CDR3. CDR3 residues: CSVEGTGVDGELFF. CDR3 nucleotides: TGCAGCGTTGAGGGGACAGGGGTGGACGGGGAGCTGTTTTTT.